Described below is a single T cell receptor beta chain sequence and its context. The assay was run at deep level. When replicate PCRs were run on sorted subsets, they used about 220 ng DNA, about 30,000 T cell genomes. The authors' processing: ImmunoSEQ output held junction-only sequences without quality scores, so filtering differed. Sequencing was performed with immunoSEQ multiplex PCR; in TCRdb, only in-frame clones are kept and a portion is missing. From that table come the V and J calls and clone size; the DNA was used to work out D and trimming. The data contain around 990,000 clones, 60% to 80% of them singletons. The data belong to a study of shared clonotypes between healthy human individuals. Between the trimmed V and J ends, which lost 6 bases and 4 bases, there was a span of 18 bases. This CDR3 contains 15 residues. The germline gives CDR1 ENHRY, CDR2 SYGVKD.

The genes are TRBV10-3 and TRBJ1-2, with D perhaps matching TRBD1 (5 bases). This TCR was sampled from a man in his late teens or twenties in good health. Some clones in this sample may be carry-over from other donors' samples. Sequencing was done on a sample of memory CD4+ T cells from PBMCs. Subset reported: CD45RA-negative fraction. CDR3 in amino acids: CAISSETQVLYGYTF. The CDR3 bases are TGTGCCATCAGCTCAGAAACACAGGTCCTCTATGGCTACACCTTC.